A single sample is the source of the 6 T cell receptor beta chains below, sequenced in a study of blood T cell repertoires in COVID-19. Assay: immunoSEQ multiplex PCR; the TCRdb copy retains only in-frame clones and omits some. Among 110,000 to 150,000 clones listed, approximately 80% were seen once. The sequencing input was PBMCs or T cells enriched from blood (not recorded which). The receptors shown here come from a man aged 50-59 years who had recovered from COVID-19.

This clone has only a few counts. The rearrangement links TRBV6-6 to TRBJ1-2; D uncertain. Trimming pared 6 bases from V and 2 bases from J, leaving 16 bases between. This CDR3 spans 15 amino acids. Germline CDR1 and CDR2: MNHNY and SVGAGI (reference sequence). CDR3 in amino acids: CASSGTRVPNYGYTF. The CDR3 DNA follows: TGTGCCAGCAGCGGAACGAGGGTTCCCAACTATGGCTACACCTTC.

The J gene is TRBJ1-3, the V gene TRBV21-1; the DNA was not used to check the table's D call, TRBD1. TRBV21-1 is labeled a pseudogene. This CDR3 spans 15 amino acids. The CDR3 reads CANEPPAGKRNTIYF. CDR3 bases: TGTGCCAACGAACCCCCCGCAGGGAAAAGAAACACCATATATTTT.

DNA for the CDR3: TGTGCCAGCAGCTTGGGACTAGCGACCGGGGAGCTGTTTTTT. It specifies CASSLGLATGELFF. The chain has TRBV5-4 and TRBJ2-2, with 8 nucleotides matching TRBD2. CDR1 and CDR2 from the germline V gene are SGHNT and YYREEE (reference sequence). The CDR3 is 14 residues long. V shed 0 bases, J shed 5 bases, and the junction held 0 bases outside the gene matches.

This chain uses TRBV18 with TRBJ1-5, with D unclear. V dropped 3 bases and J dropped 2 bases, with 11 bases sitting between them. Germline lookup yields CDR1 KGHSH and CDR2 LQKENI. This CDR3 comprises 15 residues. CDR3 in amino acids: CASSPMGAGNQPQHF. In DNA, the CDR3 is TGTGCCAGCTCACCGATGGGCGCTGGCAATCAGCCCCAGCATTTT.

The table lists this clone with a count of one. CDR3: CAGGAGQNSPLHF. CDR3 sequence (DNA): TGTGCCGGAGGGGCAGGGCAAAATTCACCCCTCCACTTT. The chain recombines TRBV7-2 with TRBJ1-6; D may be TRBD1 (5 bases). CDR3 size: 13 residues. V gave up 11 bases and J gave up 7 bases, with 15 bases separating them. CDR1 and CDR2 (germline): SGHTA, FQGNSA.

V and J are TRBV5-4 and TRBJ2-1; TRBD2 might be the D (5 bases). The length of the CDR3 is 15 residues. Per the germline V gene, CDR1 is SGHNT and CDR2 is YYREEE (reference sequence). Trimming took off 4 bases at V and 1 base at J, with 12 bases between the two ends. The CDR3 region has the DNA TGTGCCAGCAGCCCTCCTAGCCAGTCCTACAATGAGCAGTTCTTC. Its protein is CASSPPSQSYNEQFF.